This T cell receptor (beta chain) is drawn from a study of T-cell reconstitution after alpha-beta-depleted transplantation in children. Germline V lookup: CDR1 LNHNV, CDR2 YYDKDF (reference sequence). V lost 2 bases, J lost 7 bases, and 11 bases stayed unmatched. This CDR3 is 17 amino acids long. A word on this clonotype: Its antigen remains unidentified.

Preparation of the TCRbeta library involved a method that used unique molecular identifiers. TCRdb analysed the PCR reads with MiXCR anew, one entry per CDR3 protein. The sample lists about 210,000 distinct CDR3 sequences, around a sixth occurring once. Whole-study results and caveats: It was reported that alpha-beta T cells came from several hundred expanded graft clones (about two months after transplant). A year had passed since transplant, and T-cell counts and diversity by then came mostly from newly produced T cells.

This receptor was taken from a male patient between 2 and 10 years old who had a stem cell transplant for acute lymphoblastic leukemia, so the T cells may come from the graft donor. The sample here was PBMCs, mostly from graft donor cells, taken 360 days after TCRalphabeta/CD19-depleted stem cell transplant. The rearrangement uses TRBV15 and TRBJ2-1; TRBD2 matches at 10 bases. CDR3 amino acids: CATSRPYSGGARNEQFF. DNA for the CDR3: TGTGCCACCAGCAGACCTTACAGCGGGGGGGCAAGAAATGAGCAGTTCTTC.